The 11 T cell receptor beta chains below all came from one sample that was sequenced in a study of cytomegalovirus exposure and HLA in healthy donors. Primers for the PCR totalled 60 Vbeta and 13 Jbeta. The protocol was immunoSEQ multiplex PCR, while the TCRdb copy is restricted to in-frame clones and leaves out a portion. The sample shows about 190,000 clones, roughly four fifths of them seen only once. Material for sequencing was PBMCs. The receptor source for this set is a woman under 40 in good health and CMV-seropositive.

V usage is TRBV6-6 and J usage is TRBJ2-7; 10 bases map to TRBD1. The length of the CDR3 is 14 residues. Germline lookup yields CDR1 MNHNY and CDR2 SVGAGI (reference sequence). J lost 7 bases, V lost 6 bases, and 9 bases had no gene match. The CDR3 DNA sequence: TGTGCCAGCAGCCCCGGGACAGGGGATGAAGAGCAGTACTTC. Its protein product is CASSPGTGDEEQYF.

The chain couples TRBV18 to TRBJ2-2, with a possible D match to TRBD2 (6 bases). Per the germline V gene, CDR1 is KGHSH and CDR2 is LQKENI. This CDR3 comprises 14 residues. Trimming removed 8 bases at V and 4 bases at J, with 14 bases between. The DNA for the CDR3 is TGTGCCAGCGGCCGCGGAGCGGGCACCGGGGAGCTGTTTTTT. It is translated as CASGRGAGTGELFF.

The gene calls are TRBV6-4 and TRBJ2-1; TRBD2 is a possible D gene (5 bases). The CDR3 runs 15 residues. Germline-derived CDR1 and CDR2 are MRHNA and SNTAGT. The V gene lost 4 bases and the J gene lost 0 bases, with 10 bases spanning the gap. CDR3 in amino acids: CASSASGSSYNEQFF. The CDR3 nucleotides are TGTGCCAGCAGTGCCAGCGGTAGCTCCTACAATGAGCAGTTCTTC.

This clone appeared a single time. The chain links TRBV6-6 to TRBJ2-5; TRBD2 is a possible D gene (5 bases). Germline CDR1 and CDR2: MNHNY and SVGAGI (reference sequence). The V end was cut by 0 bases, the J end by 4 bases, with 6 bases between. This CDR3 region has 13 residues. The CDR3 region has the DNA TGTGCCAGCAGTTACTCGGGGAGAGAGACCCAGTACTTC. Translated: CASSYSGRETQYF.

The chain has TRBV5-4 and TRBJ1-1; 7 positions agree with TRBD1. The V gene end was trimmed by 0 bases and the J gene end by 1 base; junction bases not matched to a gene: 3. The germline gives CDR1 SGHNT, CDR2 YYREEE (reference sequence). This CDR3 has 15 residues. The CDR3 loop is CASSLGGGWNTEAFF. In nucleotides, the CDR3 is TGTGCCAGCAGCTTGGGAGGGGGCTGGAACACTGAAGCTTTCTTT.

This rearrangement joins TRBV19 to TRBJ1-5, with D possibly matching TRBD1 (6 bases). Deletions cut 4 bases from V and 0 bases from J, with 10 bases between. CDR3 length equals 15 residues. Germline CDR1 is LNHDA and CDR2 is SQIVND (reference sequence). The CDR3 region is CASSTRTASNQPQHF. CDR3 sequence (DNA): TGTGCCAGTAGTACAAGGACAGCTAGCAATCAGCCCCAGCATTTT.

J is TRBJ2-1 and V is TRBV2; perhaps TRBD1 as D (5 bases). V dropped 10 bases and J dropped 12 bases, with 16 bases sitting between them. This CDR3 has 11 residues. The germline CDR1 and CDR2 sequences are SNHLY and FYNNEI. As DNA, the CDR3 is TGTGCCACCGAAGGTAGGGGCGGGCAGTTCTTC. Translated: CATEGRGGQFF.

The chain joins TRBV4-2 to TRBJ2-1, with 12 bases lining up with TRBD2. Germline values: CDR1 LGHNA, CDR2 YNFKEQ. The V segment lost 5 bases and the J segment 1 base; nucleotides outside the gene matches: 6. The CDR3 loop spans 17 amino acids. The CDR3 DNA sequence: TGTGCCAGCAGCTCTGGACTAGCGGGGCATTCCTACAATGAGCAGTTCTTC. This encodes CASSSGLAGHSYNEQFF.

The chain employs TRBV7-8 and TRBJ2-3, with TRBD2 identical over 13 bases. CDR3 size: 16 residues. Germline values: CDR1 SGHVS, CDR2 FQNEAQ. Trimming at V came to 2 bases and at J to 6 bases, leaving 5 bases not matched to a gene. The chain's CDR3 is CASSLRTSGSGDTQYF. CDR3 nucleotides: TGTGCCAGCAGCTTAAGGACTAGCGGGAGCGGTGATACGCAGTATTTT.

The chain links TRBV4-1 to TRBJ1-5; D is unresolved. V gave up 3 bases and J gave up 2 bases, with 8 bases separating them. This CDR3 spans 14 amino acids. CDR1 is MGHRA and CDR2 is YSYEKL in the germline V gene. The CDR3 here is CASSQRHGNQPQHF. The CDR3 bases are TGCGCCAGCAGCCAGAGGCATGGCAATCAGCCCCAGCATTTT.

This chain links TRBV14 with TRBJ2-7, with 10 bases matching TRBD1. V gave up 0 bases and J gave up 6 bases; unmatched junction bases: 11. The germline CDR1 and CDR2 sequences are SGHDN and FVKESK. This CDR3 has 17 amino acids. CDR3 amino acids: CASSQDYRGTGDSEQYF. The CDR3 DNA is TGTGCCAGCAGCCAAGATTATAGGGGGACAGGGGACAGCGAGCAGTACTTC.